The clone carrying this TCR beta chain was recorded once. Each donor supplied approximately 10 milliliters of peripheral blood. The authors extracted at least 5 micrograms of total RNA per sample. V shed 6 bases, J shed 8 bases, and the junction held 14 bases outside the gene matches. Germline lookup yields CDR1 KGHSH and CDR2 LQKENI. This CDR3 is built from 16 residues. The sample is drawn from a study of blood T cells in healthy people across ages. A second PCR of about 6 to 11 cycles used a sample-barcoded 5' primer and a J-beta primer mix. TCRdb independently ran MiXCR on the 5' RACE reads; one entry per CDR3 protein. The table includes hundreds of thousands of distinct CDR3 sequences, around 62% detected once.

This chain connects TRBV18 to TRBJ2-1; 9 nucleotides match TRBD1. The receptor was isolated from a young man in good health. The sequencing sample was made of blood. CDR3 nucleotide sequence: TGTGCCAGCTCCGCTCGGTCGACAGGGGGTTTAGATGAGCAGTTCTTC. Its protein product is CASSARSTGGLDEQFF.